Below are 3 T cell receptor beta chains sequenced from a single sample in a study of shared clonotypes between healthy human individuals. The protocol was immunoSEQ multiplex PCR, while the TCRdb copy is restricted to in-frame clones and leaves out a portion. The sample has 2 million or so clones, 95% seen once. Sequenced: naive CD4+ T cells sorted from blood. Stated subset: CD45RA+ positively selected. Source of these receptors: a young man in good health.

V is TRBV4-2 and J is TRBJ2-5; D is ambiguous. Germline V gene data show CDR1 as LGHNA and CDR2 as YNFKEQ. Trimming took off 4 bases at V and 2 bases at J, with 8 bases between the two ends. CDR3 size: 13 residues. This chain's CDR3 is CASSRTEQETQYF. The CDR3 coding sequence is TGTGCCAGCAGCCGGACGGAGCAAGAGACCCAGTACTTC.

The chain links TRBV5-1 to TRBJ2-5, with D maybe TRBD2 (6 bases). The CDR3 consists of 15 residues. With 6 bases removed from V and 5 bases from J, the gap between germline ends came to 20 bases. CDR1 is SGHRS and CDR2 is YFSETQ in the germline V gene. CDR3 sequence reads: CASTTGELAWETQYF. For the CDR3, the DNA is TGCGCCAGCACCACGGGGGAGCTAGCTTGGGAGACCCAGTACTTC. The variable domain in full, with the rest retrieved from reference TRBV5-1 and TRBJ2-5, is KAGVTQTPRYLIKTRGQQVTLSCSPISGHRSVSWYQQTPGQGLQFLFEYFSETQRNKGNFPGRFSGRQFSNSRSEMNVSTLELGDSALYLCASTTGELAWETQYFGPGTRLLVL.

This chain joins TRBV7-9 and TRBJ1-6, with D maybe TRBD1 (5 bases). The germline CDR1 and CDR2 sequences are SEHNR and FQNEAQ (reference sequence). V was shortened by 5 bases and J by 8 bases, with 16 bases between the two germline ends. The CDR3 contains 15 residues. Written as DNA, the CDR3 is TGTGCCAGCAGCCCTGGGACTTTTGTAGATTCACCCCTCCACTTT. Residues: CASSPGTFVDSPLHF.